These 27 T cell receptor beta chains were sequenced from one sample in a study of OX40 agonist ivuxolimab in advanced cancers. Some clones are missing from TCRdb's copy, which holds only in-frame ones; the method was immunoSEQ multiplex PCR. The table has 75,000 to 80,000 clones, around 94% seen once; the top ten hold roughly 21%. The sample in question was CD4+ or CD8+ T cells sorted from blood, obtained in a trial of the OX40 agonist ivuxolimab. The receptor source for this set is an adult with an advanced solid tumor such as melanoma, head and neck, liver or kidney cancer.

This clone was found a few times. This chain joins TRBV19 and TRBJ1-2; D unclear. The CDR3 is 15 residues long. V was cut by 5 bases and J by 1 base, with 14 bases left in between. The germline CDR1 and CDR2 sequences are LNHDA and SQIVND (reference sequence). The CDR3 sequence is CASSPAGPSNYGYTF. CDR3 coding DNA: TGTGCCAGTAGTCCCGCCGGACCGAGTAACTATGGCTACACCTTC.

The J gene is TRBJ2-7, the V gene TRBV19, with D unresolved. Germline V gives CDR1 LNHDA, CDR2 SQIVND (reference sequence). Between the trimmed V and J ends, which lost 3 bases and 0 bases, there was a span of 9 bases. The CDR3 is 14 residues long. Here the CDR3 reads CASSIYLSSYEQYF. The CDR3 bases are TGTGCCAGTAGTATTTACCTGAGCTCCTACGAGCAGTACTTC.

A single count supports this clone. The genes are TRBV4-3 and TRBJ1-4, with D perhaps matching TRBD1 (5 bases). The CDR3 is made up of 17 amino acids. The germline CDR1 and CDR2 sequences are LGHNA and YSLEER. Deletions cut 1 base from V and 0 bases from J, with 12 bases between. The CDR3 nucleotides read TGCGCCAGCAGCCAAGTCAGGGTATACGCAACTAATGAAAAACTGTTTTTT. It codes for CASSQVRVYATNEKLFF.

The CDR3 reads CASSLAGTGVGNEQYF. CDR3 in DNA: TGTGCCAGCAGCTTAGCGGGGACAGGGGTTGGCAACGAGCAGTACTTC. The chain combines TRBV7-8 with TRBJ2-7; TRBD1 aligns across 10 bases. In germline, CDR1 is SGHVS, CDR2 FQNEAQ. The CDR3 covers 16 residues. The V and J ends lost 0 bases and 5 bases, in that order; junction bases with no gene match: 7.

V and J are TRBV27 and TRBJ1-3; possibly TRBD1 for D (5 bases). CDR1 and CDR2 (germline): MNHEY, SMNVEV (reference sequence). Deletions cut 5 bases from V and 8 bases from J, with 16 bases between. This CDR3 comprises 14 residues. CDR3 sequence (DNA): TGTGCCAGCAGTCCGGGGCCCACCGGGTACACCATATATTTT. It is translated as CASSPGPTGYTIYF.

J is TRBJ1-2 and V is TRBV28; 8 bases map to TRBD1. CDR1 MDHEN and CDR2 SYDVKM come from the germline V gene. This CDR3 is built from 16 residues. V lost 7 bases and J lost 2; bases outside the gene matches: 12. The DNA for the CDR3 is TGTGCCAGCACCTCTGGGTGGGCAGGGGGCAACTATGGCTACACCTTC. This gives the protein CASTSGWAGGNYGYTF.

The V and J genes are TRBV6-5 and TRBJ2-7; D possibly corresponds to TRBD1 (6 bases). This CDR3 is built from 14 residues. The ends were cut back, 6 bases at V and 5 bases at J, with 17 bases in the middle. Germline CDR1 reads MNHEY; CDR2 reads SVGAGI. In DNA form, the CDR3 reads TGTGCCAGCAGGATACGACAGGATCTGGACGAGCAGTACTTC. Its translation: CASRIRQDLDEQYF.

The gene calls are TRBV19 and TRBJ2-1; 7 bases line up with TRBD1. V was pared by 3 bases and J by 0 bases, with 2 bases of the junction left unmatched. This CDR3 has 15 residues. Per germline, CDR1 LNHDA and CDR2 SQIVND (reference sequence). Here the CDR3 reads CASSMGDSSYNEQFF. In nucleotides, the CDR3 is TGTGCCAGTAGTATGGGGGACAGCTCCTACAATGAGCAGTTCTTC.

The chain uses TRBV6-1 and TRBJ1-1, with TRBD1 as a possible D gene (5 bases). V was clipped by 6 bases and J by 3 bases, with 17 bases between them. Germline V gives CDR1 MNHNS, CDR2 SASEGT. CDR3 length: 15 amino acids. CDR3 nucleotides: TGTGCCAGCAGAGGTAGAGGAGGGGCCCACACTGAAGCTTTCTTT. As protein: CASRGRGGAHTEAFF.

The V call is TRBV5-1, the J call TRBJ1-1, with D tentatively TRBD1 (6 bases). Deletions cut 3 bases from V and 4 bases from J, with 13 bases between. This CDR3 region has 14 residues. The germline V gene encodes CDR1 SGHRS and CDR2 YFSETQ. In nucleotides, the CDR3 is TGCGCCAGCAGCTCGTCGACAGGAGGCACTGAAGCTTTCTTT. It specifies CASSSSTGGTEAFF.

The chain employs TRBV6-1 and TRBJ2-7, with 8 bases lining up with TRBD1. The germline V gene encodes CDR1 MNHNS and CDR2 SASEGT. Trimming took 2 bases from V and 7 from J; bases not matched to a gene: 10. The CDR3 length is 15 residues. The CDR3 nucleotides read TGTGCCAGCAGTGAACCATGGACAGGGTCGTTTGAGCAGTACTTC. Protein: CASSEPWTGSFEQYF.

The chain has TRBV11-3 and TRBJ2-1, with a possible D match to TRBD1 (6 bases). Germline-derived CDR1 and CDR2 are SGHNT and YENEEA. Trimming removed 5 bases at V and 8 bases at J, with 16 bases between. The CDR3 covers 14 residues. The CDR3 DNA sequence: TGTGCCAGCAGCCAGTGGGGTGGGGGCGATGAGCAGTTCTTC. Translated: CASSQWGGGDEQFF.

The chain combines TRBV15 with TRBJ1-5; perhaps TRBD1 as D (6 bases). The length of the CDR3 is 16 residues. Trimming removed 5 bases from V and 4 bases from J, with 18 bases in between. Germline V gives CDR1 LNHNV, CDR2 YYDKDF (reference sequence). CDR3 sequence: CATSEGGGVVNQPQHF. The DNA for the CDR3 is TGTGCCACCAGCGAAGGGGGAGGGGTCGTTAATCAGCCCCAGCATTTT. Complete variable domain (other parts from reference TRBV15 and TRBJ1-5): DAMVIQNPRYQVTQFGKPVTLSCSQTLNHNVMYWYQQKSSQAPKLLFHYYDKDFNNEADTPDNFQSRRPNTSFCFLDIRSPGLGDTAMYLCATSEGGGVVNQPQHFGDGTRLSIL.

This clone was recorded once. The chain joins TRBV6-5 to TRBJ1-2; weak D call: TRBD1 (6 bases). The CDR3 spans 13 residues. Looked up from germline, CDR1 is MNHEY and CDR2 is SVGAGI. Trimming took off 7 bases at V and 2 bases at J, with 11 bases between the two ends. The DNA of the CDR3 is TGTGCCAGCACCGGGACACCGAACTATGGCTACACCTTC. Its translation: CASTGTPNYGYTF.

This clone has a handful of counts. The chain is built from TRBV5-1 and TRBJ2-1; D is uncertain. Germline V gene data show CDR1 as SGHRS and CDR2 as YFSETQ. The germline V and J ends were trimmed by 2 bases and 6 bases, with 12 bases remaining between them. The CDR3 has 14 amino acids. The CDR3: CASSLPGPLNEQFF. CDR3 in DNA: TGCGCCAGCAGCTTACCCGGGCCGCTCAATGAGCAGTTCTTC.

This sequence joins TRBV2 and TRBJ1-3; TRBD1 might be the D (5 bases). CDR1 and CDR2 (germline): SNHLY, FYNNEI. The CDR3 length is 14 residues. V was pared by 7 bases and J by 3 bases, with 13 bases between. This CDR3 is CASTTTADGNTIYF. CDR3 DNA sequence: TGTGCCAGCACCACGACAGCAGATGGAAACACCATATATTTT.

The chain employs TRBV2 and TRBJ2-3, with TRBD2 identical over 9 bases. CDR3 length: 16 residues. With V trimmed by 7 bases and J by 3 bases, 11 bases remained unmatched. From germline, CDR1 is SNHLY and CDR2 FYNNEI. The CDR3 loop reads CASMALAGRQTDTQYF. The CDR3 DNA reads TGTGCCAGCATGGCGCTAGCGGGGCGTCAGACAGATACGCAGTATTTT.

The chain links TRBV19 to TRBJ2-5, with TRBD2 identical over 10 bases. The ends lost 5 bases at V and 0 bases at J; junction bases unmatched: 15. This CDR3 contains 19 residues. Germline values: CDR1 LNHDA, CDR2 SQIVND (reference sequence). CDR3 sequence: CASSPPPGPSGGHQETQYF. DNA of the CDR3: TGTGCCAGTAGTCCGCCCCCCGGGCCTAGCGGGGGACACCAAGAGACCCAGTACTTC.

The gene calls are TRBV19 and TRBJ1-6; 8 bases are shared with TRBD1. Losses at the gene ends were 5 bases for V and 4 bases for J; bases not matched to a gene: 10. The CDR3 contains 17 residues. Germline V gene lookup returns CDR1 LNHDA and CDR2 SQIVND (reference sequence). The CDR3 loop is CASSPGGMEPYNSPLHF. For the CDR3, the DNA is TGTGCCAGTAGTCCAGGGGGCATGGAGCCTTATAATTCACCCCTCCACTTT. Combining the CDR3 with reference TRBV19 and TRBJ1-6 gives the whole variable domain DGGITQSPKYLFRKEGQNVTLSCEQNLNHDAMYWYRQDPGQGLRLIYYSQIVNDFQKGDIAEGYSVSREKKESFPLTVTSAQKNPTAFYLCASSPGGMEPYNSPLHFGNGTRLTVT.

This clone has a single count. V and J are TRBV4-3 and TRBJ2-7, with 16 bases that match TRBD2. In germline, CDR1 is LGHNA, CDR2 YSLEER. Losses at the gene ends were 2 bases for V and 3 bases for J; bases not matched to a gene: 10. This CDR3 is 19 amino acids long. CDR3 nucleotides: TGCGCCAGCAGCCAACTCGGGACTAGCGGGAGGGCTGGGCGCTACGAGCAGTACTTC. As protein: CASSQLGTSGRAGRYEQYF.

The rearrangement uses TRBV4-3 and TRBJ2-1; a weak D match, TRBD1 (5 bases). V dropped 1 base and J dropped 0 bases, with 7 bases sitting between them. Per the germline V gene, CDR1 is LGHNA and CDR2 is YSLEER. The CDR3 runs to 15 residues. The CDR3 reads CASSQVDNSYNEQFF. DNA for the CDR3: TGCGCCAGCAGCCAAGTGGACAACTCCTACAATGAGCAGTTCTTC.

In its sample, this clone was seen a few times. The V and J genes are TRBV11-2 and TRBJ2-1; D uncertain. Germline V gene lookup returns CDR1 SGHAT and CDR2 FQNNGV. The V gene lost 5 bases and the J gene lost 5 bases, with 19 bases spanning the gap. The CDR3 sequence is 16 residues long. CDR3 nucleotides: TGTGCCAGCAGCCGAAGCACTACTCGACAAAACAATGAGCAGTTCTTC. It yields the protein CASSRSTTRQNNEQFF. Complete variable domain (other parts from reference TRBV11-2 and TRBJ2-1): EAGVAQSPRYKIIEKRQSVAFWCNPISGHATLYWYQQILGQGPKLLIQFQNNGVVDDSQLPKDRFSAERLKGVDSTLKIQPAKLEDSAVYLCASSRSTTRQNNEQFFGPGTRLTVL.

The chain combines TRBV21-1 with TRBJ1-6. TRBV21-1 is a pseudogene segment. The CDR3 is made up of 14 amino acids. CDR3 nucleotide sequence: TGTGCCAGCAGCCCGGGCCCCTATAATTCACCCCTCCACTTT. It specifies CASSPGPYNSPLHF.

The rearrangement joins TRBV7-2 to TRBJ2-7; TRBD2 agrees at 9 bases. The V gene end was trimmed by 5 bases and the J gene end by 2 bases; junction bases not matched to a gene: 10. The germline V gene has CDR1 SGHTA and CDR2 FQGNSA. The CDR3 runs to 16 residues. CDR3 coding DNA: TGTGCCAGCAGCCCGGCGGGGGGGCCCGTCCCCTACGAGCAGTACTTC. It specifies CASSPAGGPVPYEQYF.

The chain carries TRBV4-1 and TRBJ1-2, with D unresolved. V was cut by 1 base and J by 4 bases, with 7 bases left in between. Germline CDR1 MGHRA, CDR2 YSYEKL. This CDR3 has 13 amino acids. In DNA form, the CDR3 reads TGCGCCAGCAGCCAAGGAAGTTTCTATGGCTACACCTTC. It codes for CASSQGSFYGYTF.

The rearrangement joins TRBV6-1 to TRBJ2-7, with TRBD2 matching over 11 bases. CDR1 and CDR2 (germline): MNHNS, SASEGT. The ends lost 2 bases at V and 6 bases at J; junction bases unmatched: 12. The CDR3 consists of 17 residues. The CDR3 sequence: CASSEQLAGGLRGEQYF. The CDR3 region has the DNA TGTGCCAGCAGTGAACAGCTAGCGGGGGGCCTCCGGGGCGAGCAGTACTTC.

This sequence joins TRBV27 and TRBJ1-5; TRBD1 matches at 7 bases. Unmatched junction bases numbered 6, after V lost 6 bases and J lost 1 base. Germline values: CDR1 MNHEY, CDR2 SMNVEV (reference sequence). This CDR3 contains 15 residues. CDR3 nucleotide sequence: TGTGCCAGCAGCCTGACAGGGTCGAGCAATCAGCCCCAGCATTTT. It codes for CASSLTGSSNQPQHF.